Given below is one TCR beta chain in context. Its antigen is not identified. Additional DNA sequences in this sample encode the identical CDR3. Germline CDR1 and CDR2: MDHEN and SYDVKM. The CDR3 covers 14 residues. V lost 5 bases, J lost 4 bases, and 14 bases lay in between. This entry belongs to a study of cytomegalovirus exposure and HLA in healthy donors. Notes on the study in general: Differences between HLA loci emerged in a later analysis of TCR association rates, with DRB1 most and HLA-C fewest. A later analysis reportedly found fewer N-insertions in an Asian-associated ancestry cluster than the roughly 670-donor mean. Most TCR beta V segments were productive about 90% or about 30% of the time in an earlier analysis.

In the PCR, 60 Vbeta and 13 Jbeta primers were used. TCRdb's table, derived via immunoSEQ multiplex PCR, lists solely in-frame clones and lacks some. The sample includes 130,000 to 150,000 clones, 80% of them seen just once. The J gene is TRBJ1-1, the V gene TRBV28; possible D gene TRBD1, 6 bases. The sequencing sample was made of PBMCs. This TCR was sampled from a male donor in good health and CMV-seronegative. Written as DNA, the CDR3 is TGTGCCAGCAGTGATACAGGGTTGGCCACTGAAGCTTTCTTT. It translates to CASSDTGLATEAFF.